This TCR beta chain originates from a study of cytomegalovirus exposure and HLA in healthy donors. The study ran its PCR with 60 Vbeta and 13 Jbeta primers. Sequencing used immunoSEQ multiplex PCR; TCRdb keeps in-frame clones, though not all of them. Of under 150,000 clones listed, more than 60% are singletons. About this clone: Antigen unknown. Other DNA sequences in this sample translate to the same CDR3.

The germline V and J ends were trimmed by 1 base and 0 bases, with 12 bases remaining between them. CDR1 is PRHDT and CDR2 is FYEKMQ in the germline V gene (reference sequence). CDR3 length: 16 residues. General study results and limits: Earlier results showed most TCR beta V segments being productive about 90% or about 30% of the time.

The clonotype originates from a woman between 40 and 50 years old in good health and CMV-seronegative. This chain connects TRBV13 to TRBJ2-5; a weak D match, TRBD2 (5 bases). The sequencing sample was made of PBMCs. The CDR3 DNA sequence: TGTGCCAGCAGCTTAGAGGCAGCGGTGGACCAAGAGACCCAGTACTTC. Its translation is CASSLEAAVDQETQYF.